The rows below give T cell receptor beta chains drawn from one sample of a study of Ad26.COV2.S vaccination and SARS-CoV-2 variants. Data came from immunoSEQ multiplex PCR; TCRdb stores just in-frame clones and leaves some out. The profile covers about 350,000 clones, with 88% appearing a single time and 6.4% taken by the ten largest. The specimen was peripheral blood, collected in a trial of Ad26.COV2.S vaccine versus placebo. The receptors were gathered from a person between 18 and 59 years old who received the Ad26.COV2.S COVID-19 vaccine or a placebo. Each CDR3 is given with its conserved first and last residue. The D gene is left open where the match is weak. Clone sizes are given selectively: once, few, many, or a class where the clone is expanded.

clone_size	d_call	v_call	j_call	cdr3_nt	cdr3_aa
NA	NA	TRBV19	TRBJ1-2	TGTGCCAGTAGTATCCCCCCCGGGATGAGAGGCTACACCTTC	CASSIPPGMRGYTF
NA	TRBD1	TRBV7-2	TRBJ2-7	TGTGCCAGCAGCTTAAGGGGGCTTTACTCCTACGAGCAGTACTTC	CASSLRGLYSYEQYF
NA	TRBD2	TRBV7-9	TRBJ2-1	TGTGCCAGCAGCTTAGCGACTAGCGTTCTCTACAATGAGCAGTTCTTC	CASSLATSVLYNEQFF
NA	NA	TRBV27	TRBJ2-3	TGTGCCAGCAGTTTCTTGGGGGCCACAGATACGCAGTATTTT	CASSFLGATDTQYF
NA	NA	TRBV7-3	TRBJ2-5	TGTGCCAGCAGCACGGGACTCACCCAAGAGACCCAGTACTTC	CASSTGLTQETQYF
once	NA	TRBV25-1	TRBJ1-1	TGTGCCAGCAGTGAATCCCTCCTCTCCGGTCAAAACACTGAAGCTTTCTTT	CASSESLLSGQNTEAFF
NA	NA	TRBV28	TRBJ2-1	TGTGCCAGCAGTTCGGCTTTCAGGGCCGGCGAGCAGTTCTTC	CASSSAFRAGEQFF
NA	NA	TRBV28	TRBJ1-4	TGTGCCAGCAGTTTACGAGTTACCGGTAATGAAAAACTGTTTTTT	CASSLRVTGNEKLFF
NA	NA	TRBV18	TRBJ2-5	TGTGCCAGCTCACCCAGTCTAGAAGAGACCCAGTACTTC	CASSPSLEETQYF
NA	NA	TRBV19	TRBJ1-3	TGTGCCAGCAGACAGGTTCCCGGAAACACCATATATTTT	CASRQVPGNTIYF
NA	TRBD2	TRBV5-6	TRBJ2-5	TGTGCCAGCAGCTTGGAGGCTAGCGGAATACAAGAGACCCAGTACTTC	CASSLEASGIQETQYF
NA	NA	TRBV12-3/TRBV12-4	TRBJ2-3	TGTGCCAGCAGGCTTGTGTCAGATACGCAGTATTTT	CASRLVSDTQYF
few	TRBD1	TRBV10-3	TRBJ1-2	TGTGCCATCACCGGACAGGAGAACTATGGCTACACCTTC	CAITGQENYGYTF
NA	TRBD1	TRBV18	TRBJ1-5	TGTGCCAGCTCACCTGAGTGGGGCGCAAGGACAGGGGGTGTGGATCAGCCCCAGCATTTT	CASSPEWGARTGGVDQPQHF
NA	NA	TRBV14	TRBJ2-1	TGTGCCAGCAGCCAAGGACTAGTGGGTGAGCAGTTCTTC	CASSQGLVGEQFF
NA	TRBD1	TRBV5-4	TRBJ1-3	TGTGCCAGCAGCGGGACAGGGATGAACACCATATATTTT	CASSGTGMNTIYF
NA	NA	TRBV18	TRBJ1-5	TGTGCCAGCTCACCACCCCCCATGGGAAGTCAGCCCCAGCATTTT	CASSPPPMGSQPQHF
NA	NA	TRBV30	TRBJ1-2	TGTGCCTGGAGACTTCCGGGGGGAGGAGGGTATGGCTACACCTTC	CAWRLPGGGGYGYTF
NA	NA	TRBV7-2	TRBJ1-4	TGTGCCAGCAGCTCAGAGCCCCCAAAGAAACTGTTTTTT	CASSSEPPKKLFF
NA	TRBD1	TRBV6-5	TRBJ1-1	TGTGCCAGCAGCCCCCCCGGGACAGGGGGGGAAGCTTTCTTT	CASSPPGTGGEAFF
NA	NA	TRBV21-1	TRBJ1-1	TGTGCCAGCAGCAAAGACGAGGTCAGGGGCGTAGGCACTGAAGCTTTCTTT	CASSKDEVRGVGTEAFF
NA	NA	TRBV27	TRBJ2-7	TGTGCCAGCAGGGGCCCCGAGCAGTACTTC	CASRGPEQYF
NA	TRBD1	TRBV23-1	TRBJ2-5	TGCGCCAGCGTACAGGGACAGGAGCCTCAAGAGACCCAGTACTTC	CASVQGQEPQETQYF
NA	NA	TRBV7-2	TRBJ2-1	TGTGCCAGCAGTGCGGACCTAACATCTGAGCAGTTCTTC	CASSADLTSEQFF
NA	NA	TRBV30	TRBJ2-5	TGTGCCTGGAGTGTACATCGGTCAGAGACCCAGTACTTC	CAWSVHRSETQYF
NA	NA	TRBV9	TRBJ1-2	TGTGCCAGCAGCCCCCACCGGGGGGCCTATGGCTACACCTTC	CASSPHRGAYGYTF
few	NA	TRBV4-2	TRBJ1-3	TGTGCCAGCAGCCAAGATAGATCAGGGAAGGGAAACACCATATATTTT	CASSQDRSGKGNTIYF
NA	NA	TRBV5-5	TRBJ1-5	TGTGCCAGCAGCTTGGATCCCATCAATCAGCCCCAGCATTTT	CASSLDPINQPQHF
NA	TRBD1	TRBV5-4	TRBJ1-4	TGTGCCAGCAGCTGGGACAGGGGCACTAATGAAAAACTGTTTTTT	CASSWDRGTNEKLFF
NA	TRBD1	TRBV19	TRBJ2-2	TGTGCCAGTACCCTTGCAGGGGGCAGTAACACCGGGGAGCTGTTTTTT	CASTLAGGSNTGELFF
NA	NA	TRBV4-3	TRBJ1-4	TGCGCCAGCAGCCACGTATTGTCTGCGTCTAATGAAAAACTGTTTTTT	CASSHVLSASNEKLFF
NA	TRBD2	TRBV5-1	TRBJ2-3	TGCGCCAGCAGCCCGACTAGCGGGAGGTCTGTCCCTAGCACAGATACGCAGTATTTT	CASSPTSGRSVPSTDTQYF
NA	TRBD1	TRBV18	TRBJ1-1	TGTGCCAGCTCCCCACGGACAGGGTCCCAGGGCACTGAAGCTTTCTTT	CASSPRTGSQGTEAFF
NA	NA	TRBV6-5	TRBJ2-7	TGTGCCAGCAGCAATTGGGGACTTAGAGACGAGCAGTACTTC	CASSNWGLRDEQYF
NA	NA	TRBV9	TRBJ2-1	TGTGCCAGCAGCGCACGAGGAACAGGGCCATCCTACAATGAGCAGTTCTTC	CASSARGTGPSYNEQFF
NA	NA	TRBV29-1	TRBJ1-2	TGCAGCGTTGACTCCGGGGGCTATGGCTACACCTTC	CSVDSGGYGYTF